A selection of T cell receptor beta chains follows, all from one sample in a study of blood T cell repertoires in COVID-19. The protocol was immunoSEQ multiplex PCR, while the TCRdb copy is restricted to in-frame clones and leaves out a portion. The table has roughly 120,000 clones, approximately 84% seen once; the top ten hold approximately 7.6%. The material sequenced was peripheral blood. The receptor source for this set is an older man with active or convalescent COVID-19. Each CDR3 is given with its conserved first and last residue. The order of the fields is J gene, V gene, D gene, clone size, CDR3 DNA, CDR3 protein. A D gene is named only where the DNA matches it firmly. Rows may omit the clone size; those that give it use once, few, many or a size class.

TRBJ1-1	TRBV2	TRBD1	NA	TGTGCCAGCCTCGACAGGGGCACTGAAGCTTTCTTT	CASLDRGTEAFF
TRBJ2-2	TRBV19	NA	NA	TGTGCCAGTAGTATGTCCAGGGCGGTCGGGGAGCTGTTTTTT	CASSMSRAVGELFF
TRBJ2-5	TRBV6-2/TRBV6-3	TRBD1	NA	TGTGCCAGCAGTTACTCGGGGACAGGGGAACAAGAGACCCAGTACTTC	CASSYSGTGEQETQYF
TRBJ1-6	TRBV11-2	NA	few	TGTGCCAGCAGCTTAGGTCCGGGGATTAATTCACCCCTCCACTTT	CASSLGPGINSPLHF
TRBJ2-1	TRBV6-2/TRBV6-3	TRBD2	once	TGTGCCAGCAGTTACGAGCTAGCGGGGGGGAACAATGAGCAGTTCTTC	CASSYELAGGNNEQFF
TRBJ1-6	TRBV28	NA	NA	TGTGCCAGCAGTCGGGGTTTGTATTCACCCCTCCACTTT	CASSRGLYSPLHF
TRBJ2-7	TRBV7-9	TRBD1	NA	TGTGCCAGCCGAAAGGACAGGGGAGCGAGAGAGCAGTACTTC	CASRKDRGAREQYF
TRBJ1-2	TRBV28	NA	NA	TGTGCCAGCACCACCAGGGTTAACTATGGCTACACCTTC	CASTTRVNYGYTF
TRBJ2-7	TRBV7-2	NA	NA	TGTGCCAGCAGCTTAGACTTGGGAGTGCGGCTCTACGAGCAGTACTTC	CASSLDLGVRLYEQYF
TRBJ1-3	TRBV7-9	TRBD1	few	TGTGCCAGCAGCACGGGACAGGGCCGAGGGTCTGGAAACACCATATATTTT	CASSTGQGRGSGNTIYF
TRBJ1-1	TRBV6-5	TRBD1	NA	TGTGCCAGCAGGTCCGGGACAGGGGACACTGAAGCTTTCTTT	CASRSGTGDTEAFF
TRBJ2-1	TRBV9	NA	NA	TGTGCCAGCAGCGTAGAGGGGTTGACCTACAATGAGCAGTTCTTC	CASSVEGLTYNEQFF
TRBJ2-3	TRBV15	NA	NA	TGTGCCAACTCCCTCGCAGGGCCCCGCACAGATACGCAGTATTTT	CANSLAGPRTDTQYF
TRBJ2-2	TRBV7-9	NA	few	TGTGCCAGCAGTCCCGCAGGCGGGGCGAACACCGGGGAGCTGTTTTTT	CASSPAGGANTGELFF
TRBJ1-2	TRBV11-3	TRBD1	NA	TGTGCCAGCAGCTCCCATTCTACAGGGGGCGATGGCTACACCTTC	CASSSHSTGGDGYTF
TRBJ2-5	TRBV3-1/TRBV3-2	NA	NA	TGTGCCAGCAGCCAAGATTCGGGCAGGGCGGAGACCCAGTACTTC	CASSQDSGRAETQYF
TRBJ2-3	TRBV7-7	TRBD2	NA	TGTGCTAGCAGCCGAGGTTCGCTAGCGGGCCAAGATACGCAGTATTTT	CASSRGSLAGQDTQYF
TRBJ2-1	TRBV13	NA	NA	TGTGCCAGCATAAAACCAGGGGACCCTAACTACAATGAGCAGTTCTTC	CASIKPGDPNYNEQFF
TRBJ2-7	TRBV21-1	NA	NA	TGTGCCAGCAGCCGAACCGGGACTAGCCTTTCCTACGAGCAGTACTTC	CASSRTGTSLSYEQYF
TRBJ2-7	TRBV4-3	NA	NA	TGCGCCAGCAGCCGACGGCTCGGTGACAGAATCTACGAGCAGTACTTC	CASSRRLGDRIYEQYF
TRBJ2-2	TRBV5-1	TRBD2	NA	TGCGCCAGCAGCTTGGATAGCGGGGCAACCGGGGAGCTGTTTTTT	CASSLDSGATGELFF
TRBJ1-2	TRBV4-2	NA	NA	TGTGCCAGCAGCCAACTACAGGGCGACTACGGCTACACCTTC	CASSQLQGDYGYTF
TRBJ2-5	TRBV4-1	NA	NA	TGCGCCAGCAGCCTAACTCCGGGAACTCAAGAGACCCAGTACTTC	CASSLTPGTQETQYF
TRBJ1-2	TRBV5-8	NA	NA	TGTGCCAGCAGCTCCCTCTACTATGGCTACACCTTC	CASSSLYYGYTF
TRBJ1-1	TRBV12-3/TRBV12-4	NA	once	TGTGCCAGCAGTTTACTCCTGAACACTGAAGCTTTCTTT	CASSLLLNTEAFF
TRBJ2-6	TRBV2	NA	once	TGTGCCAGCAAACAGGGATCTGGGGCCAACGTCCTGACTTTC	CASKQGSGANVLTF
TRBJ1-1	TRBV19	NA	NA	TGTGCCAGTAGTATAGCCCCAACTTCCATGAACACTGAAGCTTTCTTT	CASSIAPTSMNTEAFF
TRBJ2-1	TRBV18	TRBD2	NA	TGTGCCAGCTCACCGGGACTAGCAGGCTATGAGCAGTTCTTC	CASSPGLAGYEQFF